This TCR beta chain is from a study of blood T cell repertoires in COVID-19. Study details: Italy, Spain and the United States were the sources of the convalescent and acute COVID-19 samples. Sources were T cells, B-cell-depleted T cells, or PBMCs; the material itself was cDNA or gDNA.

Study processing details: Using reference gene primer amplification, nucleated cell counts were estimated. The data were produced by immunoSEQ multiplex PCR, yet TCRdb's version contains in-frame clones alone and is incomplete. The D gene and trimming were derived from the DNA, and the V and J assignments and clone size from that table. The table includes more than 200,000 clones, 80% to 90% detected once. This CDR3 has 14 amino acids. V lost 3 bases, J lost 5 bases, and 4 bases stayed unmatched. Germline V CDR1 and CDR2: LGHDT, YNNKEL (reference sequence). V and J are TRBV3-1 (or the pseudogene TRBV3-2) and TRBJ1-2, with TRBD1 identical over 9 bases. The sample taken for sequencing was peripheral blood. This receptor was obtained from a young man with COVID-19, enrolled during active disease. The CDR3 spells CASSHRDRAYGYTF. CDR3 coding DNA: TGTGCCAGCAGCCACCGGGACAGGGCTTATGGCTACACCTTC.